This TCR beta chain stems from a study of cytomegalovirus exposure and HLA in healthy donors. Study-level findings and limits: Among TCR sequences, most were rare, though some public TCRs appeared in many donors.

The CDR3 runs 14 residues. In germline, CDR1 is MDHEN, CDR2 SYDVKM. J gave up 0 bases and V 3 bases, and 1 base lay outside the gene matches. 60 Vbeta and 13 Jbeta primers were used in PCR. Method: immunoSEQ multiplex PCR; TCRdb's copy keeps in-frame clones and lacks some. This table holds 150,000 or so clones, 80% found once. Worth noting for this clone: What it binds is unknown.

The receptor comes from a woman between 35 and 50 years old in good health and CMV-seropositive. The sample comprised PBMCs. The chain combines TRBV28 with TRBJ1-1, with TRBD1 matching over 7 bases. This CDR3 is CASSFGQVNTEAFF. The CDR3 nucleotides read TGTGCCAGCAGTTTCGGACAGGTGAACACTGAAGCTTTCTTT.